This T cell receptor beta chain was found in a study of cytomegalovirus exposure and HLA in healthy donors. The PCR had 60 Vbeta and 13 Jbeta primers. Using immunoSEQ multiplex PCR, the repertoire was profiled, and TCRdb retains in-frame clones only, with some absent. This sample's clone table lists approximately 110,000 clones. With 2 bases clipped from V and 5 bases from J, the junction kept 8 bases outside the gene matches. CDR1 is SGHTA and CDR2 is FQGNSA in the germline V gene. CDR3 size: 16 residues. The sequenced material came from PBMCs. The receptor comes from a young man in good health and CMV-seronegative. The rearrangement joins TRBV7-2 to TRBJ2-3, with 9 bases lining up with TRBD1. The DNA of the CDR3 is TGTGCCAGCAGCTTACGGACGGGACAGGGTATAGATACGCAGTATTTT. This gives the protein CASSLRTGQGIDTQYF.